Listed below are T cell receptor beta chains from one sample, sequenced in a study of breast tumors, draining lymph nodes, adjacent tissues. One entry per CDR3 protein, called by TCRdb with MiXCR from the multiplex PCR reads. The repertoire has approximately 130,000 distinct CDR3 sequences, over 20% of them found once; the top ten carry roughly 2%. Sequencing was performed on axillary lymph node tissue. These receptors came from a female donor with breast cancer. Some clones in this sample may be carry-over from other donors' samples. The CDR3 runs from the conserved cysteine through the conserved F or W. Each record gives: D gene, J gene, clone size, V gene, CDR3 protein, CDR3 DNA. The D gene is left open where the match is weak. Clone size, where shown, is once, few, many, or a class for clones that have expanded.

>TRBD2|TRBJ2-5|many|TRBV9
CASSAGLAGRPPTIF
TGTGCCAGCAGCGCAGGACTAGCGGGACGACCCCCCACCATCTTC
>TRBD1|TRBJ1-5|NA|TRBV28
CASSQTGNGQPQHF
TGTGCCAGCAGTCAGACAGGGAATGGTCAGCCCCAGCATTTT
>NA|TRBJ2-1|many|TRBV20-1
CSASRGNYNEQFF
TGCAGTGCTAGTCGCGGGAACTACAATGAGCAGTTCTTC
>NA|TRBJ2-7|few|TRBV12-1
CASSFWTSGTYEQYF
TGTGCCAGCAGCTTTTGGACTAGCGGCACCTACGAGCAGTACTTC
>NA|TRBJ1-5|many|TRBV19
CASASSGTLSNQPQHF
TGTGCCAGTGCTAGCTCCGGGACGCTTAGCAATCAGCCCCAGCATTTT
>TRBD2|TRBJ2-4|NA|TRBV24-1
CATSDLILAGRLAKNIQYF
TGTGCCACCAGTGATTTGATACTAGCGGGTCGTTTAGCCAAAAACATTCAGTACTTC
>TRBD1|TRBJ1-5|many|TRBV18
CASSPDRASNQPQHF
TGTGCCAGCTCACCGGACAGGGCTAGCAATCAGCCCCAGCATTTT
>NA|TRBJ2-5|many|TRBV6-6
CASSYGLRGRETQYF
TGTGCCAGCAGTTACGGTTTGAGGGGCCGGGAGACCCAGTACTTC
>NA|TRBJ2-2|many|TRBV7-9
CASSGVFTGELFF
TGTGCCAGCAGCGGGGTATTCACCGGGGAGCTGTTTTTT
>TRBD2|TRBJ2-4|few|TRBV6-1
CASSASGTGAKNIQYF
TGTGCCAGCAGTGCTAGCGGGACGGGGGCCAAAAACATTCAGTACTTC
>TRBD2|TRBJ2-1|many|TRBV10-3
CAIGGTSGRADYNEQFF
TGTGCCATCGGGGGGACTAGCGGGAGGGCCGACTACAATGAGCAGTTCTTC